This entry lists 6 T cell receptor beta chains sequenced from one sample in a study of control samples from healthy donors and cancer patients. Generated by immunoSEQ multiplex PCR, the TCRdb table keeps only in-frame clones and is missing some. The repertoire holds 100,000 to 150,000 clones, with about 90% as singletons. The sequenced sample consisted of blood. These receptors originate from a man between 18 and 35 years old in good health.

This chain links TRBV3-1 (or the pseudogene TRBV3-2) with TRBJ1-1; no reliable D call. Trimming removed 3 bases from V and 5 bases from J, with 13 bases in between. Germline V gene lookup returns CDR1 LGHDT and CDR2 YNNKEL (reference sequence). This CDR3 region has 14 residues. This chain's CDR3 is CASSQGIRETEAFF. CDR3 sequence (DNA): TGTGCCAGCAGCCAGGGCATCCGAGAGACTGAAGCTTTCTTT.

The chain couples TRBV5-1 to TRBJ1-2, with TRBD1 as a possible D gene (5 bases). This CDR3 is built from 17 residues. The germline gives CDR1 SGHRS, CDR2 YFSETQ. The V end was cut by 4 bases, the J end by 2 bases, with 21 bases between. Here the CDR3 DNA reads TGCGCCAGCAGCCCAAGCATCGGCCTTAGGGGAAACTATGGCTACACCTTC. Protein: CASSPSIGLRGNYGYTF.

As DNA, the CDR3 is TGTGCCAGCAGTTTATCACAGGGCAAGAACATTCAGTACTTC. Its translation is CASSLSQGKNIQYF. The chain carries TRBV27 and TRBJ2-4; D may be TRBD1 (6 bases). The CDR3 is 14 residues long. V was trimmed by 0 bases and J by 7 bases, leaving 10 bases between them. CDR1 MNHEY and CDR2 SMNVEV come from the germline V gene (reference sequence).

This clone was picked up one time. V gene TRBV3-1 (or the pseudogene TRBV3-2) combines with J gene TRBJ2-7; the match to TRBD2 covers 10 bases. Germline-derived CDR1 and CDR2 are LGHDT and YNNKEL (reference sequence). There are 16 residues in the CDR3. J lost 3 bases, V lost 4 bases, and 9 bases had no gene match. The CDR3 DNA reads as TGTGCCAGCAGCCCCCCGAGGGCTAGCGGGAGCTACGAGCAGTACTTC. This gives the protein CASSPPRASGSYEQYF.

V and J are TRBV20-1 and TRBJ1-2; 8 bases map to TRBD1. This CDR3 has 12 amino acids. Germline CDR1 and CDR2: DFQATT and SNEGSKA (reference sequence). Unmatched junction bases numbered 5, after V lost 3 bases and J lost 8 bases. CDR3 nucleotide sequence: TGCAGTGCTAGTGGGGACAGGACCGGCTACACCTTC. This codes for CSASGDRTGYTF.

Here the CDR3 reads CASSSDRGRTSGRTDTQYF. The DNA of the CDR3 is TGTGCCAGCAGTTCGGACAGGGGAAGGACTAGCGGGAGAACAGATACGCAGTATTTT. The chain links TRBV6-2 or TRBV6-3 to TRBJ2-3; 13 nucleotides line up with TRBD2. V lost 4 bases, J lost 3 bases, and 13 bases stayed unmatched. The CDR3 runs 19 residues. In germline, CDR1 is MNHEY, CDR2 SVGEGT.